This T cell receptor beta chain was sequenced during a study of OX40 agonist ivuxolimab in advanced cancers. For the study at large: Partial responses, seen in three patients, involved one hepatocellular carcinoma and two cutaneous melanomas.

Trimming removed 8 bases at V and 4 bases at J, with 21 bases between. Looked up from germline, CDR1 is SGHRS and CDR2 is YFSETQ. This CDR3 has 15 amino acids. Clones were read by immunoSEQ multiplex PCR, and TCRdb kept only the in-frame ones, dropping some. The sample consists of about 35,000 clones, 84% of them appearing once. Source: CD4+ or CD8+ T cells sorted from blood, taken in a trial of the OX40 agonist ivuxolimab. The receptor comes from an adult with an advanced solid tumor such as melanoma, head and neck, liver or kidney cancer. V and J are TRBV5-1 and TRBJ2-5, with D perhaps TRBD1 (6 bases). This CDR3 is CASRGPGDFGETQYF. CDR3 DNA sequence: TGCGCCAGTCGAGGGCCAGGGGATTTTGGAGAGACCCAGTACTTC.